This entry is about one T cell receptor (beta chain). The antigen this receptor binds is unknown. Per-base quality was not reported, and no clone a single base away is much larger than it. This record belongs to a study of cytomegalovirus exposure and HLA in healthy donors (dated by TCRdb to the late 2010s). Regarding the complete study: An earlier analysis of approximately 640 of the donors reported approximately 300 Gb of sequence data and 100 million to 140 million unique TCR beta sequences from 190 million or so T cells. An early release covering some 640 HLA-typed donors comprised about 310 gigabases of sequencing data and around 80 million unique TCR sequences. Among the roughly 400 genotyped donors, approximately 81% belonged to the genetic ancestry cluster associated with self-reported Caucasian donors. The study aimed to test whether signatures of past pathogen exposure could be identified by cataloging public T cell receptors. The study profiled the T cell repertoires of some 610 subjects by immunosequencing and related them to cytomegalovirus serostatus. Along with the approximately 650-subject first cohort, a separate validation cohort of over 90 different subjects was used. To predict cytomegalovirus infection status, the study brought together high-throughput TCR immunosequencing, statistical association of individual TCRs with disease status, and machine learning. In a later analysis, previously published TCR beta repertoires from several hundred donors were re-analyzed and high-resolution HLA genotyping was added so that TCR occurrence patterns could be studied. Rather than using new phenotypic data, the later analysis identified candidate immune exposures from TCR beta sequences and from how often those sequences occurred across donors. In an earlier analysis of roughly 540 of the donors, high-throughput TCR beta sequencing was used to judge whether each TCR beta V gene segment behaved as functional or pseudogenic. Donor age, sex, ethnicity and CMV serostatus were collected together with the repertoire data. Genome-wide SNP genotypes for about 65% of the roughly 700 donors were used in a later genetic analysis, which treated that subset as a discovery cohort. All discovery cohort repertoires had been generated using a single sequencing platform. Class I and class II HLA loci were covered by the typing at four-digit resolution. The number of typed donors differed by locus: about 620-640 for A, B, C, DRB1 and DQB1; 522 for DQA1; 606 for DPA1; and 400 to 480 for DPB1. Because of strong linkage in the cohort, roughly 5 DR-DQ haplotypes were treated as single units for association and clustering. Among some 410 genotyped donors of the cohort, an average of 235,054 unique TCR beta nucleotide sequences were sequenced per donor, around 18% of them non-productive. Study-wide conclusions, independent of this receptor: Because the 87-base-pair reads could not distinguish some IMGT-functional V segments, including TRBV6-2 and TRBV6-3, those segments were excluded. A later genetic analysis associated a missense DCLRE1C variant with V-gene and J-gene trimming of TCR beta chains, and an independent cohort replicated the association. Across donors, most TCR sequences were observed very rarely, whereas some public TCRs were present in many individuals. Compared with equally common non-associated chains, HLA-associated TCR beta chains in a later analysis were more clonally expanded and had lower generation probabilities. The study listed 150 to 200 TCR beta chains as associated with cytomegalovirus. A cluster of highly shared sequence variants was judged likely to represent a technical artifact of the sequencing pipeline. According to the authors, the approach could potentially be generalized to other disease states and immunological phenotypes. The classifier was reported to diagnose cytomegalovirus status with high specificity and sensitivity in both the original cohort and the validation cohort. The cohort was sequenced for TCR beta chains only, and without alpha or paired-chain data the features that could be detected were limited. HLA typing was unavailable for some donors at each locus, so association tests used only the typed subset. Presence/absence analyses assumed roughly uniform sequencing depth across donors, an assumption that may not hold. The earlier analysis of fewer than 750 of the donors excluded approximately 15 rarely observed V segments, including chromosome 9 orphons, because counts were too low. Broadly in line with IMGT annotations, most TCR beta V segments showed up in productive rearrangements about 87% or about 30% of the time in an earlier analysis of several hundred of the donors. When HLA alleles, especially DR and DQ, strongly co-occurred, TCR associations were difficult to assign to individual alleles. For the cohort, immune exposure information was limited to CMV serostatus. A later analysis reported that several top co-occurrence clusters appeared linked to parvovirus B19, influenza, CMV and Epstein-Barr virus. In a later analysis, TCR association rates were found to vary across HLA loci, with the most associated TCRs seen for DRB1 alleles and the fewest for HLA-C alleles. Most CMV-associated TCR beta chains appeared to be HLA-restricted in a later analysis, and the HLA associations seemed to be driven largely by CMV exposure. Linkage disequilibrium might explain the correlated functional status among segregating V segments, but an unknown experimental factor could not be excluded. In vitro tests confirmed that a few of the cytomegalovirus-associated TCR beta chains recognize cytomegalovirus antigens. A further reported finding was that TCR beta sequences accurately predicted the HLA-A and HLA-B alleles for most subjects in the first cohort. A later genetic analysis reported fewer N-insertions in productive TCRs among donors in an Asian-associated ancestry cluster than the roughly 620-donor mean. In a later analysis, about 17,000 TCR beta sequences were associated with specific HLA alleles at a false discovery rate of 0.05.

The method was the immunoSEQ multiplex PCR assay. The multiplex PCR relied on a mix of 60 forward primers for TCR Vbeta segments and 13 reverse primers for TCR Jbeta segments. The CDR3 region of rearranged TCR beta genes was amplified from genomic DNA by a multiplex PCR assay. The Illumina HiSeq System was used to sequence the amplified TCR beta libraries as 87-base-pair reads. The authors' pipeline ran thus. A later analysis counted about 80 million unique TCR beta chains across the 670 or so repertoires, and approximately 11 million of these chains were shared by at least two donors. A nearest-neighbor algorithm error-corrected the raw reads and collapsed the reads into unique sequences, merging closely related sequences to remove PCR and sequencing errors. V, D and J gene segments were assigned by aligning CDR3 sequences to IMGT reference sequences. For a sequence to be retained, a match of at least six nucleotides to both a V gene segment and a J gene segment was required. Rearrangements were classified as productive when the CDR3 lacked stop codons and remained in frame with V and J, and all other rearrangements were classified as non-productive. Following IMGT convention, CDR3 was defined as the stretch from the second conserved V-encoded cysteine to the conserved J-encoded phenylalanine. In an earlier analysis of 550 to 650 of the donors, sequences lacking an unambiguous match to a single V gene segment were excluded. In an earlier analysis of approximately 590 of the donors, a V segment was called functional when productive rearrangements were above 56.7%, and segregating when the standard deviation between donors exceeded 5%. A statistical classification framework was built for diagnosing cytomegalovirus status from the catalog of TCR beta chain sequences. In a later analysis, TCR nucleotide sequences were compared against IMGT/GENE-DB human TR gene sequences so that V and J genes could be assigned. A later analysis assigned CDR3 sequences and most-parsimonious VDJ recombination scenarios with the TCRdist pipeline. In a later analysis, each TCR beta chain was defined by its CDR3 amino acid sequence together with its V-gene family, and reads lacking a unique V-gene family were excluded. As a way to deal with suspected cross-contamination and a sequencing artifact, a later analysis dropped roughly 600 nucleotide sequences that were highly shared and had low generation probability. A later analysis calculated a clonal expansion index for each public chain from normalized within-repertoire ranks of inferred template counts. A later analysis computed generation probabilities with a VDJ recombination model fitted to out-of-frame rearrangements, and checked the results against IGoR. Hypergeometric tests were used in a later analysis to score TCR-TCR, TCR-HLA and TCR-CMV co-occurrence, with a repertoire-size bias correction applied to the TCR pairs. In a later analysis, false discovery rates were estimated by permuting HLA or CMV assignments 20 times. In a later analysis, co-occurring TCRs were grouped using DBSCAN, with TCRdist sequence similarity added in when clustering inside HLA-allele-positive subsets. Repertoires with fewer than 30,000 or more than 120,000 public chains, plus five repertoires with anomalous nucleotide sharing, were excluded from co-occurrence clustering. TCRdb stores this immuneACCESS table with in-frame sequences only. Part of the clones is absent; in the studies checked, under half of the shortfall reflects unresolved V genes, and no reason is known for the rest. V and J calls and clone size come straight from that table; D and trimming were deduced from the DNA. Within this sample are 210,000 or so clones, with roughly four fifths of them counted one time only. Roughly 0.58% of the sample lies in the top ten.

From cysteine to phenylalanine, the CDR3 is 14 amino acids long. The retained sequence is limited to the CDR3, 42 bases, with the frame set at the first base. Ends trimmed: V by 5 bases, J by 3 bases; bases unmatched to a gene: 6. From a lookup of the germline V gene, CDR1 and CDR2 are SGHTA and FQGNSA. The cohort was made up of 666 healthy bone marrow donors. At the time of sampling, all cohort members were nominally healthy, though unrecorded immune exposures were likely present. The donor tested CMV seronegative and was one of the 352 seronegative cohort members. A peripheral blood sample was collected from each donor, and TCR beta sequencing was performed on peripheral blood mononuclear cells. Genomic DNA extraction from the blood cell samples was performed with the Qiagen DNeasy Blood Extraction Kit.

The chain joins TRBV7-2 to TRBJ1-1; TRBD1 agrees with 7 junctional bases. The clonotype comes from a woman aged 40 to 55 in good health and CMV-seronegative. The material sequenced was PBMCs. The CDR3: CASSVRQGDTEAFF. In nucleotides, the sequence is TGTGCCAGCAGCGTTAGACAGGGAGACACTGAAGCTTTCTTT.